This TCR beta chain was captured by sequencing in a study of T cell changes during pregnancy in multiple sclerosis. Profiled with immunoSEQ multiplex PCR; TCRdb holds only in-frame clones, not every one. There are some 50,000 clones in the sample; roughly 94% occur only once, and roughly 0.2% lies in the top ten. Trimming removed 3 bases from V and 3 bases from J, with 8 bases in between. The germline CDR1 and CDR2 sequences are SGHDN and FVKESK. The CDR3 covers 13 residues. The sample consisted of CD4+ T cells from peripheral blood mononuclear cells, taken in the second trimester of pregnancy. The chain recombines TRBV14 with TRBJ1-1, with no clear D. This clonotype was sampled from a female donor with multiple sclerosis, enrolled in a pregnancy study. CDR3 protein: CASSQPVDTEAFF. Here the CDR3 DNA reads TGTGCCAGCAGCCAGCCGGTTGACACTGAAGCTTTCTTT.